The 27 T cell receptor beta chains listed next were all sequenced from one sample in a study of control samples from healthy donors and cancer patients. Assay: immunoSEQ multiplex PCR; the TCRdb copy retains only in-frame clones and omits some. In the table there are fewer than 95,000 clones, 85% to 90% of which are singletons. The sample taken for sequencing was blood. Every receptor here comes from a woman aged 40 to 50 in good health.

This chain links TRBV27 with TRBJ1-5, with D perhaps matching TRBD1 (6 bases). The CDR3 spans 18 residues. Trimming removed 2 bases at V and 5 bases at J, with 22 bases between. In germline, CDR1 is MNHEY, CDR2 SMNVEV (reference sequence). The CDR3 DNA reads TGTGCCAGCAGTTTAGTATGGGCGGGACACCGAAATCATCAGCCCCAGCATTTT. Encoded protein: CASSLVWAGHRNHQPQHF.

V gene TRBV4-3 combines with J gene TRBJ1-2; a weak D match, TRBD1 (6 bases). CDR1 LGHNA and CDR2 YSLEER come from the germline V gene. CDR3 length: 16 residues. Trimming shortened V by 4 bases and J by 8 bases, and 23 bases separated the two germline ends. CDR3 sequence: CASSPFPTGGLGGYTF. As DNA, the CDR3 is TGCGCCAGCAGCCCGTTCCCAACGGGGGGCTTAGGCGGCTACACCTTC.

In DNA, the CDR3 is TGTGCCAGCAGCTTGAGGTTGGCTAGCGGGGGGTCAGATACGCAGTATTTT. It encodes CASSLRLASGGSDTQYF. The genes are TRBV5-6 and TRBJ2-3; TRBD2 matches at 11 bases. J lost 4 bases, V lost 1 base, and 8 bases had no gene match. This CDR3 is built from 17 residues. Looked up from germline, CDR1 is SGHDT and CDR2 is YYEEEE.

The J gene is TRBJ1-1, the V gene TRBV10-3, with 7 bases lining up with TRBD1. Germline V gene data show CDR1 as ENHRY and CDR2 as SYGVKD. There are 14 residues in the CDR3. V trimming: 0 bases; J trimming: 8 bases; junction bases outside the gene matches: 6. CDR3 in DNA: TGTGCCATCAGTGAGTCGGAGGGGGCCTGGGAAGCTTTCTTT. It yields the protein CAISESEGAWEAFF.

V is TRBV19 and J is TRBJ1-2; a possible D gene is TRBD1 (6 bases). V was cut by 5 bases and J by 11 bases, with 12 bases left in between. CDR1 is LNHDA, CDR2 SQIVND, per germline (reference sequence). The CDR3 consists of 11 residues. The CDR3 DNA follows: TGTGCCAGTAGTTGGGACACAATTTACACCTTC. Translation: CASSWDTIYTF.

Of note for this clone: Other DNA sequences in the sample encode the same CDR3. V gene TRBV5-1 combines with J gene TRBJ1-4; tentatively, D is TRBD1 (6 bases). V shed 0 bases and J shed 8 bases, with 11 bases lying between them. This CDR3 is 14 amino acids long. Germline V gene sequence: CDR1 SGHRS, CDR2 YFSETQ. CDR3 residues: CASSLERGGEKLFF. The CDR3 DNA follows: TGCGCCAGCAGCTTGGAAAGGGGGGGCGAAAAACTGTTTTTT. The whole variable domain, remainder taken from reference TRBV5-1 and TRBJ1-4, is KAGVTQTPRYLIKTRGQQVTLSCSPISGHRSVSWYQQTPGQGLQFLFEYFSETQRNKGNFPGRFSGRQFSNSRSEMNVSTLELGDSALYLCASSLERGGEKLFFGSGTQLSVL.

This clone was observed once. J is TRBJ2-7 and V is TRBV5-4, with a weak D call TRBD2 (5 bases). The CDR3 covers 13 residues. The V end lost 6 bases, the J end lost 3 bases, and 13 bases lay between the germline ends. Germline V gene data show CDR1 as SGHNT and CDR2 as YYREEE (reference sequence). CDR3 in DNA: TGTGCCAGCACTAGGACTGGGGACTACGAGCAGTACTTC. Translation gives CASTRTGDYEQYF.

This chain connects TRBV2 to TRBJ2-5, with TRBD2 matching over 11 bases. The CDR3 runs to 17 residues. Trimming at V came to 7 bases and at J to 8 bases, leaving 18 bases not matched to a gene. Germline CDR1 SNHLY, CDR2 FYNNEI. In DNA form, the CDR3 reads TGTGCCAGCACGGCCCTAGCGGGGGGAAGGCCTACGGACACCCAGTACTTC. Its protein product is CASTALAGGRPTDTQYF.

This chain connects TRBV7-8 to TRBJ2-1; a weak D match, TRBD1 (6 bases). The CDR3 is 17 amino acids. V lost 0 bases and J lost 2, with 14 bases in between. Germline V gives CDR1 SGHVS, CDR2 FQNEAQ. CDR3 amino acids: CASSLAGRGGTYNEQFF. The CDR3 bases are TGTGCCAGCAGCTTAGCAGGCAGGGGCGGTACCTACAATGAGCAGTTCTTC.

This clone came up once. The chain is built from TRBV27 and TRBJ2-7, with TRBD1 matching over 7 bases. The CDR3 loop spans 15 amino acids. V shed 5 bases and J 4 bases; nucleotides not matched to a gene: 11. Germline values: CDR1 MNHEY, CDR2 SMNVEV (reference sequence). CDR3 nucleotides: TGTGCCAGCAGTGCCCTCGACAGGGCTCTTTACGAGCAGTACTTC. Its translation: CASSALDRALYEQYF.

The chain recombines TRBV7-3 with TRBJ2-7, with 10 positions matching TRBD2. The trim removed 5 bases at V and 3 bases at J, leaving 7 bases unmatched. This CDR3 has 15 amino acids. From germline, CDR1 is SGHTA and CDR2 FQGTGA. CDR3 bases: TGTGCCAGCAGCCCGTCGGGACTAGCGAGCTACGAGCAGTACTTC. Translation gives CASSPSGLASYEQYF. The variable domain in full, completed from reference TRBV7-3 and TRBJ2-7, reads GAGVSQTPSNKVTEKGKYVELRCDPISGHTALYWYRQSLGQGPEFLIYFQGTGAADDSGLPNDRFFAVRPEGSVSTLKIQRTERGDSAVYLCASSPSGLASYEQYFGPGTRLTVT.

This clone was seen a few times. This chain links TRBV4-1 with TRBJ1-4; TRBD1 might be the D (5 bases). This CDR3 is built from 14 residues. Between the trimmed V and J ends, which lost 1 base and 10 bases, there was a span of 13 bases. Germline CDR1 MGHRA, CDR2 YSYEKL. The CDR3 reads CASSQGPGRGKLFF. The CDR3, as DNA: TGCGCCAGCAGCCAAGGCCCCGGGAGGGGAAAACTGTTTTTT.

CDR3 coding DNA: TGTGCCAGCTCACCCCCACAAGGAGCGGGGGGTCAGGTAGATACGCAGTATTTT. Protein: CASSPPQGAGGQVDTQYF. J is TRBJ2-3 and V is TRBV18, with 9 positions matching TRBD2. Looked up from germline, CDR1 is KGHSH and CDR2 is LQKENI. J was trimmed by 5 bases and V by 3 bases; bases with no gene match: 15. The CDR3 extends over 18 amino acids.

The rearrangement uses TRBV7-9 and TRBJ1-3; D unresolved. The CDR3 is 14 residues long. In germline, CDR1 is SEHNR, CDR2 FQNEAQ (reference sequence). The V end lost 8 bases, the J end lost 0 bases, and 11 bases lay between the germline ends. As DNA, the CDR3 is TGTGCCAGCCTTGAGAACCCCTCTGGAAACACCATATATTTT. It specifies CASLENPSGNTIYF.

The chain joins TRBV13 to TRBJ2-1, with unresolved D. Germline CDR1 PRHDT, CDR2 FYEKMQ (reference sequence). CDR3 size: 13 residues. V gave up 6 bases and J gave up 5 bases, with 11 bases separating them. The CDR3 region is CASSRTTDNEQFF. The CDR3 bases are TGTGCCAGCAGTCGGACGACTGACAATGAGCAGTTCTTC.

J is TRBJ1-2 and V is TRBV30; 8 nucleotides match TRBD1. V dropped 4 bases and J dropped 3; count of bases not matched to a gene: 1. The germline V gene has CDR1 GTSNPN and CDR2 SVGIG (reference sequence). This CDR3 has 12 residues. The CDR3 protein is CAWKTGDYGYTF. DNA for the CDR3: TGTGCCTGGAAGACAGGGGACTATGGCTACACCTTC.

V and J are TRBV4-3 and TRBJ1-1; possibly TRBD1 for D (6 bases). The CDR3 length is 17 residues. V lost 2 bases, J lost 0 bases, and 16 bases lay in between. Germline V gene sequence: CDR1 LGHNA, CDR2 YSLEER. This chain's CDR3 is CASSQFGTTQMNTEAFF. In DNA form, the CDR3 reads TGCGCCAGCAGCCAATTTGGGACAACACAAATGAACACTGAAGCTTTCTTT.

The table lists this clone with a few counts. This rearrangement joins TRBV6-5 to TRBJ2-3; maybe TRBD2 (6 bases). V was clipped by 7 bases and J by 3 bases, with 14 bases between them. Germline CDR1 is MNHEY and CDR2 is SVGAGI. This CDR3 spans 14 amino acids. The CDR3 spells CASIRRGKTDTQYF. CDR3 coding DNA: TGTGCCAGCATCAGACGGGGGAAGACAGATACGCAGTATTTT.

The chain employs TRBV23-1 and TRBJ1-3; D not resolved. TRBV23-1 is an ORF; its function is uncertain. The germline V and J ends were trimmed by 4 bases and 4 bases, with 11 bases remaining between them. CDR3 length: 14 amino acids. The CDR3 reads CASSRILGGNTIYF. DNA for the CDR3: TGCGCCAGCAGTCGGATTTTGGGCGGAAACACCATATATTTT.

The J gene is TRBJ2-4, the V gene TRBV5-1; the D is unclear. This CDR3 contains 15 residues. Per germline, CDR1 SGHRS and CDR2 YFSETQ. V was pared by 4 bases and J by 0 bases, with 11 bases between. The DNA of the CDR3 is TGCGCCAGCAGCGTGGATGGCGGAGCCAAAAACATTCAGTACTTC. Its translation is CASSVDGGAKNIQYF.

This clone was picked up one time. The V gene is TRBV7-6, the J gene TRBJ2-5; D gene unclear. Trimming removed 5 bases from V and 5 bases from J, with 12 bases in between. The germline V gene encodes CDR1 SGHVS and CDR2 FNYEAQ. This CDR3 region has 13 residues. CDR3 loop: CASSGGVLETQYF. The CDR3 DNA is TGTGCCAGCAGCGGTGGGGTTCTCGAGACCCAGTACTTC.

The chain carries TRBV10-2 and TRBJ1-6, with unresolved D. Germline V gene sequence: CDR1 WSHSY, CDR2 SAAADI. The CDR3 totals 16 residues. V was trimmed by 3 bases and J by 1 base, leaving 10 bases between them. CDR3 sequence: CASSDRRESYNSPLHF. The CDR3, as DNA: TGCGCCAGCAGTGATAGGAGGGAGTCCTATAATTCACCCCTCCACTTT.

The chain has TRBV3-1 (or the pseudogene TRBV3-2) and TRBJ1-5; perhaps TRBD1 as D (5 bases). The germline CDR1 and CDR2 sequences are LGHDT and YNNKEL (reference sequence). Trimming shortened V by 0 bases and J by 2 bases, and 14 bases separated the two germline ends. The CDR3 is 17 residues long. CDR3 amino acids: CASSQEGSGTGNQPQHF. CDR3 DNA sequence: TGTGCCAGCAGCCAAGAAGGGTCGGGGACGGGCAATCAGCCCCAGCATTTT.

V gene TRBV9 combines with J gene TRBJ2-3; maybe TRBD1 (5 bases). Germline CDR1 is SGDLS and CDR2 is YYNGEE. The CDR3 is made up of 14 amino acids. The ends were cut back, 1 base at V and 4 bases at J, with 10 bases in the middle. The CDR3 DNA reads as TGTGCCAGCAGCGTAAGACAGTTATCAGATACGCAGTATTTT. Translating it yields CASSVRQLSDTQYF.

The CDR3 coding sequence is TGCGCCAGCAGTCAATCGTCAGCAACTAATGAAAAACTGTTTTTT. Residues: CASSQSSATNEKLFF. This chain links TRBV23-1 with TRBJ1-4, with no clear D. TRBV23-1 carries the ORF label, with uncertain function. The CDR3 loop spans 15 amino acids. Trimming took 0 bases from V and 0 from J, leaving 5 bases between them.

The V and J genes are TRBV18 and TRBJ2-3; 7 bases line up with TRBD1. The CDR3 totals 17 residues. CDR1 KGHSH and CDR2 LQKENI come from the germline V gene. With V trimmed by 1 base and J by 5 bases, 12 bases remained unmatched. CDR3 coding DNA: TGTGCCAGCTCACCACTTTATACCGGGACAGCCGGAGATACGCAGTATTTT. The encoded protein is CASSPLYTGTAGDTQYF.

This chain joins TRBV9 and TRBJ2-3, with D perhaps being TRBD1 or TRBD2 (5 bases each). The V end lost 3 bases, the J end lost 3 bases, and 20 bases lay between the germline ends. This CDR3 region has 17 residues. The germline V gene has CDR1 SGDLS and CDR2 YYNGEE. CDR3 in amino acids: CASSEPRDGLQTDTQYF. The CDR3 region has the DNA TGTGCCAGCAGCGAACCCCGGGACGGCTTACAAACAGATACGCAGTATTTT.